This T cell receptor (beta chain) was obtained from a study of cytomegalovirus exposure and HLA in healthy donors (dated by TCRdb to about 2017). Regarding the complete study: An earlier analysis of roughly 630 of the donors reported approximately 290 Gb of sequence data and 100 million to 130 million unique TCR beta sequences from about 179 million T cells. The number of donors typed differed by locus, with roughly 620-630 for A, B, C, DRB1 and DQB1, around 520 for DQA1, approximately 580 for DPA1, and approximately 470 for DPB1. In a later genetic analysis, genome-wide SNP genotypes for about three fifths of the roughly 670 donors were used, and that subset was treated as a discovery cohort. The study combined high-throughput TCR immunosequencing, statistical association of individual TCRs with disease status, and machine learning to predict cytomegalovirus infection status. Among some 400 genotyped donors of the cohort, an average of about 240,000 unique TCR beta nucleotide sequences were sequenced per donor, around 20% of them non-productive. Because of strong linkage in the cohort, roughly five DR-DQ haplotypes were treated as single units for association and clustering. In a later analysis, previously published TCR beta repertoires from 600 to 850 donors were re-analyzed and high-resolution HLA genotyping was added so that TCR occurrence patterns could be studied. Of the 398 genotyped donors, 65% to 90% were placed in the genetic ancestry cluster associated with self-reported Caucasian donors. All discovery cohort repertoires had been generated using a single sequencing platform. About 300 gigabases of sequencing data and around 80 million unique TCR sequences made up an early release that covered around 640 HLA-typed donors. The later analysis used no new phenotypic data to find candidate immune exposures, relying instead on TCR beta sequences and their occurrence across donors. An earlier analysis of 587 of the donors used high-throughput TCR beta sequencing to judge whether each TCR beta V gene segment behaved as functional or pseudogenic. HLA typing covered class I and class II loci at four-digit resolution. The study aimed to test whether cataloging public T cell receptors could reveal signatures of past pathogen exposure. Alongside the repertoire data, information on donor age, sex, ethnicity and CMV serostatus was compiled. Along with the approximately 600-subject first cohort, a separate validation cohort of about 110 different subjects was used. The study used immunosequencing to profile the T cell repertoires of approximately 640 subjects and linked those repertoires to cytomegalovirus serostatus.

The cohort was made up of approximately 670 healthy bone marrow donors. At the time of sampling, all cohort members were nominally healthy, though unrecorded immune exposures were likely present. The donor was CMV seropositive and belonged to the group of more than 250 seropositive cohort members. Every donor gave a peripheral blood sample, and the peripheral blood mononuclear cells from that sample were used for TCR beta sequencing. The Qiagen DNeasy Blood Extraction Kit was used to extract genomic DNA from the blood cell samples. V loses 1 base, J loses 0 bases, and the germline ends lie 9 bases apart. Reading the germline V gene (reference sequence) gives CDR1 LNHDA and CDR2 SQIVND. The CDR3 goes from the cysteine to the phenylalanine over 15 residues. Only the CDR3 portion is preserved as DNA: 45 bases, with reading frame beginning at the first base. In its sample, this clone was seen once. No antigen is known for it. No per-base quality is available; no much larger clone lies one base away.

Libraries were made using the immunoSEQ multiplex PCR assay. The multiplex PCR relied on a mix of 60 forward primers for TCR Vbeta segments and 13 reverse primers for TCR Jbeta segments. The CDR3 region of rearranged TCR beta genes was amplified from genomic DNA by a multiplex PCR assay. The amplified TCR beta libraries were sequenced on the Illumina HiSeq System as 87-base-pair reads. The study's own analysis went as follows. Across the 500 to 750 repertoires, a later analysis counted approximately 83 million unique TCR beta chains, around 11 million of which were shared by at least two donors. Raw reads were error-corrected and collapsed into unique sequences with a nearest-neighbor algorithm that merged closely related sequences to remove PCR and sequencing errors. V, D and J gene segments were assigned by aligning CDR3 sequences to IMGT reference sequences. Each retained sequence needed at least a six-nucleotide match to both a V gene segment and a J gene segment. A rearrangement was called productive if the CDR3 had no stop codons and remained in frame with V and J, and every other rearrangement was called non-productive. CDR3 was defined by IMGT convention, running from the second conserved V-encoded cysteine to the conserved J-encoded phenylalanine. The earlier analysis of 587 of the donors excluded sequences that lacked an unambiguous match to a single V gene segment. An earlier analysis of 500 to 600 of the donors classified V segments as functional when productive rearrangements were above 56.7% and as segregating when the standard deviation between donors was above 5%. A statistical classification framework was developed to diagnose cytomegalovirus status using the catalog of TCR beta chain sequences. V and J gene assignment, in a later analysis, came from comparing TCR nucleotide sequences with IMGT/GENE-DB human TR gene sequences. The TCRdist pipeline was used in a later analysis to assign CDR3 sequences and most-parsimonious VDJ recombination scenarios. A later analysis defined each TCR beta chain by its CDR3 amino acid sequence plus V-gene family, and excluded reads lacking a unique V-gene family. A later analysis removed several hundred highly shared, low-generation-probability nucleotide sequences to deal with suspected cross-contamination and a sequencing artifact. For each public chain, a later analysis derived a clonal expansion index from normalized ranks of inferred template counts within each repertoire. In a later analysis, generation probabilities were computed with a VDJ recombination model fitted to out-of-frame rearrangements, and the resulting probabilities were checked against IGoR. A later analysis scored TCR-TCR, TCR-HLA and TCR-CMV co-occurrence with hypergeometric tests, applying a repertoire-size bias correction to TCR pairs. To estimate false discovery rates, a later analysis permuted the HLA or CMV assignments 20 times. In a later analysis, co-occurring TCRs were grouped using DBSCAN, with TCRdist sequence similarity added in when clustering inside HLA-allele-positive subsets. For co-occurrence clustering, repertoires with fewer than 30,000 or more than 120,000 public chains were excluded, along with roughly 5 repertoires with anomalous nucleotide sharing. TCRdb stores this immuneACCESS table with in-frame sequences only. Part of the clones is absent; in the studies checked, under half of the shortfall reflects unresolved V genes, and no reason is known for the rest. D and trimming were read from the DNA, whereas the V and J calls and clone size are those reported in that table. The sample table contains about 170,000 clones; only one count was recorded for more than 75% of them. The ten most abundant clones make up approximately 2.5% of the sample.

General findings and caveats noted by the study authors: Strong co-occurrence of HLA alleles, especially DR and DQ, made assigning TCR associations to individual alleles difficult. The cohort was sequenced for TCR beta chains only, and without alpha or paired-chain data the features that could be detected were limited. Because counts were too low, seventeen rarely observed V segments, including chromosome 9 orphons, were excluded from the earlier analysis of 587 of the donors. In an earlier analysis of some 550 of the donors, most TCR beta V segments were observed in productive rearrangements about 90% or about 30% of the time, broadly matching IMGT annotations. In a later analysis, the rate of TCR association differed among HLA loci, with DRB1 alleles having the most associated TCRs and HLA-C alleles having the fewest. Because the 87-base-pair reads could not distinguish some IMGT-functional V segments, including TRBV6-2 and TRBV6-3, those segments were excluded. While some public TCRs were present in many individuals, most TCR sequences turned up only very rarely across donors. In a later analysis, HLA-associated TCR beta chains showed more clonal expansion and lower generation probabilities than non-associated chains that were equally common. Roughly uniform sequencing depth across donors was assumed in presence/absence analyses, although this assumption may not hold. The classifier was reported to diagnose cytomegalovirus status with high specificity and sensitivity in both the original and validation cohorts. A cluster of highly shared sequence variants was judged likely to be a technical artifact of the sequencing pipeline. A further reported finding was that TCR beta sequences accurately predicted the HLA-A and HLA-B alleles for most subjects in the first cohort. A few of the identified cytomegalovirus-associated TCR beta chains were confirmed in vitro to be specific for cytomegalovirus antigens. A later genetic analysis reported fewer N-insertions in productive TCRs among donors in an Asian-associated ancestry cluster than the roughly 620-donor mean. The authors suggested that the approach could potentially be generalized to other disease states and immunological phenotypes. Most CMV-associated TCR beta chains appeared to be HLA-restricted in a later analysis, and the HLA associations seemed to be driven largely by CMV exposure. The study gave a list of some 150 TCR beta chains associated with cytomegalovirus. CMV serostatus was the only immune exposure information available for the cohort. Linkage disequilibrium might explain the correlated functional status among segregating V segments, but an unknown experimental factor could not be ruled out. A later analysis reported that several top co-occurrence clusters appeared linked to parvovirus B19, influenza, CMV and Epstein-Barr virus. In a later genetic analysis, a missense DCLRE1C variant was associated with V-gene and J-gene trimming of TCR beta chains, and the association was replicated in an independent cohort. In a later analysis, some 18,000 TCR beta sequences were associated with specific HLA alleles at a false discovery rate of 0.05. Because HLA typing was missing for some donors at each locus, association tests included only the typed subset.

The clonotype originates from a man in his thirties or forties in good health and CMV-seropositive. The chain was built from TRBV19 and TRBJ1-1, with no confident D gene call. The sequenced sample consisted of PBMCs. For the CDR3, the sequence is CASSIGAVMNTEAFF. The DNA reads as follows: TGTGCCAGTAGTATAGGGGCAGTCATGAACACTGAAGCTTTCTTT.